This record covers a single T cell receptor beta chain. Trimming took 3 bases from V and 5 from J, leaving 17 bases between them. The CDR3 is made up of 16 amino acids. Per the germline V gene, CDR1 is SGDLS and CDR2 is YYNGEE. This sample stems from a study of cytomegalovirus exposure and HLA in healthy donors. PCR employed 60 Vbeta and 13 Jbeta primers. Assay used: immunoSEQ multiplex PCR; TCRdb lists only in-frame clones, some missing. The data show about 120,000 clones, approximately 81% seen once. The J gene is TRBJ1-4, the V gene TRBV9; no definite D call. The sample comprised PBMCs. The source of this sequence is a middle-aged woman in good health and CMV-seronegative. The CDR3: CASSAGSRYPNEKLFF. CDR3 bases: TGTGCCAGCAGCGCCGGGTCTAGGTACCCGAATGAAAAACTGTTTTTT.